This T cell receptor (beta chain) comes out of a study of blood T cells in healthy people across ages. General observations from the study: Roughly linearly, TCR beta diversity per million T cells fell as age increased.

Trimming took 5 bases from V and 1 from J, leaving 17 bases between them. CDR3 length equals 16 residues. The germline V gene encodes CDR1 WNHNN and CDR2 SYGVQD (reference sequence). A remark on this clonotype: No antigen is known for it.

The second PCR ran about 6 to 12 cycles with a sample-barcoded 5' primer and J-beta primers. In TCRdb, the 5' RACE reads were re-called with MiXCR into one record per CDR3 protein. The sample records 600,000 to 850,000 distinct CDR3 sequences, about 42% being singletons. The sequence came from a woman between 55 and 75 years old in good health. What was sequenced was blood. The rearrangement links TRBV10-1 to TRBJ2-5; no reliable D call. The CDR3 bases are TGCGCCAGCAGTCATTCATCGAGGCTCTCCCAAGAGACCCAGTACTTC. Its translation is CASSHSSRLSQETQYF.